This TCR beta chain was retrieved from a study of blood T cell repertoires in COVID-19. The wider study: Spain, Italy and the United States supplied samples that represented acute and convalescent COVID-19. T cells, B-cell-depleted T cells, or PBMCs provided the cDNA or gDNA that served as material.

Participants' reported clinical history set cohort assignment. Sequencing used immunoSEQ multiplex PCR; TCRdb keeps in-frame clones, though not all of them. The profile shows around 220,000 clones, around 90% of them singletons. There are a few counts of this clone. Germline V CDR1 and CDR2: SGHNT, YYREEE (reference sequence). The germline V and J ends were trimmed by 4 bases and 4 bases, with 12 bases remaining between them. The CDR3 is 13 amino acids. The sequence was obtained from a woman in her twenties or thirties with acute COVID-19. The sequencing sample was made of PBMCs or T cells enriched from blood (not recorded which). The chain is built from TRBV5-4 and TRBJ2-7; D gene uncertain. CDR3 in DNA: TGTGCCAGCAGCGACGCACCCGGGTACGAGCAGTACTTC. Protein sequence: CASSDAPGYEQYF.